These 27 T cell receptor beta chains came from one sample sequenced in a study of regulatory T cells in long-lasting Graves disease. According to the study, TCR beta libraries were built with iRepertoire HTBI primers and CDR3-region Arm-PCR. Each CDR3 protein gets one entry after TCRdb re-called the multiplex PCR reads with MiXCR. The repertoire holds 500,000 or so distinct CDR3 sequences, with around 13% as singletons. Time point given: newly diagnosed GD, antithyroid drugs for less than 3 months. Following extraction of RNA from PBMCs, that RNA was used to make the TCR library. The same data also went into a second study, on T cells in Graves' hyperthyroidism and ophthalmopathy.

The sample consisted of peripheral blood mononuclear cells (PBMCs), taken at new diagnosis, from a patient treated with antithyroid drugs. Receptors originate from a woman aged 45-60 years with Graves disease.

The rearrangement joins TRBV6-1 to TRBJ2-7; D possibly matches TRBD1 or TRBD2 (5 bases each). V was pared by 10 bases and J by 4 bases, with 14 bases between. The CDR3 has 12 amino acids. Germline V lookup: CDR1 MNHNS, CDR2 SASEGT. CDR3 amino acids: CAIDNGGYEQYF. The DNA for the CDR3 is TGTGCCATCGATAATGGGGGATACGAGCAGTACTTC.

This clonotype was observed many times. V is TRBV10-3 and J is TRBJ2-7; 7 bases are a match to TRBD2. The CDR3 spans 16 residues. The germline CDR1 and CDR2 sequences are ENHRY and SYGVKD. The ends lost 0 bases at V and 1 base at J; junction bases unmatched: 6. CDR3 nucleotide sequence: TGTGCCATCAGTGAGTCGGGGGGGTTACCATCCTACGAGCAGTACTTC. Translation gives CAISESGGLPSYEQYF.

Many counts were recorded for this clonotype. This chain links TRBV13 with TRBJ1-1; TRBD1 is a possible D gene (5 bases). V was cut by 10 bases and J by 5 bases, with 23 bases left in between. Per germline, CDR1 PRHDT and CDR2 FYEKMQ (reference sequence). The CDR3 consists of 15 residues. CDR3 nucleotide sequence: TGTGCCACCCCACGTGAGGCTTCGGGGGGGACTGAAGCTTTCTTT. It is translated as CATPREASGGTEAFF.

On this clonotype: The CDR3 does not end in the conserved phenylalanine or tryptophan, so this is likely a read error. The CDR3 loop reads CASSGSGRALTDTQYS. CDR3 in DNA: TGTGCCAGCAGCGGAAGCGGGAGGGCCTTGACAGATACGCAGTATTCT. This chain joins TRBV9 and TRBJ2-3; 10 bases are a match to TRBD2. CDR3 length: 16 amino acids. CDR1 SGDLS and CDR2 YYNGEE come from the germline V gene. Trimming cost V 3 bases and J 3 bases; bases outside gene matches: 7.

This clonotype was detected many times. V gene TRBV12-3 or TRBV12-4 combines with J gene TRBJ2-5; 8 bases are shared with TRBD1. The CDR3 is made up of 14 amino acids. V was clipped by 4 bases and J by 2 bases; unmatched bases: 3. CDR3 protein: CASSSRTGQETQYF. CDR3 in DNA: TGTGCCAGCAGTTCGAGGACAGGGCAAGAGACCCAGTACTTC.

Ten or more counts support this clonotype. This chain uses TRBV6-5 with TRBJ2-2; 10 bases map to TRBD1. Trimming cost V 4 bases and J 6 bases; bases outside gene matches: 11. CDR1 MNHEY and CDR2 SVGAGI come from the germline V gene. The CDR3 spans 17 residues. The CDR3 coding sequence is TGTGCCAGCAGTTCCTCGCGACAGGGGGCTCTTTCCGGGGAGCTGTTTTTT. Its protein product is CASSSSRQGALSGELFF.

This clonotype was seen at least ten times. This sequence joins TRBV28 and TRBJ2-1; weak D call: TRBD2 (6 bases). The CDR3 runs to 15 residues. V shed 7 bases and J shed 2 bases, with 15 bases lying between them. CDR1 is MDHEN, CDR2 SYDVKM, per germline. The CDR3 loop reads CASNLEGSAYNEQFF. The CDR3 DNA sequence: TGTGCCAGCAACCTGGAGGGTTCGGCCTACAATGAGCAGTTCTTC.

This chain links TRBV3-1 with TRBJ2-2, with 7 bases fitting TRBD2. Germline CDR1 LGHDT, CDR2 YNNKEL (reference sequence). This CDR3 comprises 15 residues. V was clipped by 1 base and J by 3 bases; unmatched bases: 2. For the CDR3, the DNA is TGTGCCAGCAGCCAAGGGAGCGGGGACACCGGGGAGCTGTTTTTT. Amino acids: CASSQGSGDTGELFF.

The chain combines TRBV18 with TRBJ2-7; 7 positions agree with TRBD1. Germline trimming cut 1 base from V and 3 bases from J; bases unmatched to any gene: 6. This CDR3 is built from 15 residues. CDR1 is KGHSH and CDR2 is LQKENI in the germline V gene. CDR3 sequence reads: CASSPRDSVNYEQYF. DNA of the CDR3: TGTGCCAGCTCACCACGGGACAGCGTAAACTACGAGCAGTACTTC. Complete variable domain (other parts from reference TRBV18 and TRBJ2-7): NAGVMQNPRHLVRRRGQEARLRCSPMKGHSHVYWYRQLPEEGLKFMVYLQKENIIDESGMPKERFSAEFPKEGPSILRIQQVVRGDSAAYFCASSPRDSVNYEQYFGPGTRLTVT.

This clonotype was seen many times. The V gene is TRBV7-3, the J gene TRBJ2-1; TRBD2 matches at 8 bases. V dropped 5 bases and J dropped 7; count of bases not matched to a gene: 1. The CDR3 extends over 12 amino acids. From germline, CDR1 is SGHTA and CDR2 FQGTGA. CDR3 loop: CASSRGGNEQFF. The CDR3 region has the DNA TGTGCCAGCAGCCGCGGGGGGAATGAGCAGTTCTTC. Looking up the rest from reference TRBV7-3 and TRBJ2-1 gives the full variable domain: GAGVSQTPSNKVTEKGKYVELRCDPISGHTALYWYRQSLGQGPEFLIYFQGTGAADDSGLPNDRFFAVRPEGSVSTLKIQRTERGDSAVYLCASSRGGNEQFFGPGTRLTVL.

This chain uses TRBV24-1 with TRBJ2-3; D is ambiguous. This CDR3 comprises 11 residues. The V gene's germline CDR1 is KGHDR and CDR2 SFDVKD. Trimming stripped 4 bases from V and 6 bases from J, with 4 bases between. The CDR3 sequence is CATSEGDTQYF. CDR3 DNA sequence: TGTGCCACCAGTGAAGGTGATACGCAGTATTTT.

The chain combines TRBV5-1 with TRBJ2-1, with 7 bases aligning to TRBD1. V trimming: 2 bases; J trimming: 12 bases; junction bases outside the gene matches: 17. The CDR3 runs 16 residues. Germline V lookup: CDR1 SGHRS, CDR2 YFSETQ. The CDR3 DNA is TGCGCCAGCAGCTTAACGGCAGGGGGTACAGTAATCCCGCAGTTCTTC. It is translated as CASSLTAGGTVIPQFF.

The table lists this clonotype with many counts. The rearrangement joins TRBV7-9 to TRBJ1-1; TRBD1 matches 9 bases. CDR3 length: 15 amino acids. Germline trimming cut 5 bases from V and 1 base from J; bases unmatched to any gene: 5. Per germline, CDR1 SEHNR and CDR2 FQNEAQ (reference sequence). CDR3 protein: CASSSRQGGNTEAFF. The CDR3 DNA reads TGTGCCAGCAGCAGCAGACAGGGGGGGAACACTGAAGCTTTCTTT.

This clonotype appeared a few times. The gene calls are TRBV9 and TRBJ1-2; 9 positions agree with TRBD1. The CDR3 is made up of 15 amino acids. Germline CDR1 and CDR2: SGDLS and YYNGEE. Trimming removed 3 bases from V and 3 bases from J; junction bases left unmatched: 6. CDR3 nucleotides: TGTGCCAGCAGCGACCGGGACAGGGCATACTATGGCTACACCTTC. Residues: CASSDRDRAYYGYTF.

This clonotype has only a few counts. The rearrangement links TRBV9 to TRBJ1-2; 7 nucleotides align to TRBD1. This CDR3 has 14 amino acids. Looked up from germline, CDR1 is SGDLS and CDR2 is YYNGEE. Trimming at V came to 3 bases and at J to 4 bases, leaving 6 bases not matched to a gene. CDR3 coding DNA: TGTGCCAGCAGCGGACAGGGCGGATCCTATGGCTACACCTTC. Its protein is CASSGQGGSYGYTF.

This clonotype was seen repeatedly, ten times or more. The chain couples TRBV6-2 or TRBV6-3 to TRBJ2-5; 11 bases agree with TRBD2. Germline V gives CDR1 MNHEY, CDR2 SVGEGT. V trimming: 6 bases; J trimming: 2 bases; junction bases outside the gene matches: 11. This CDR3 has 17 residues. Here the CDR3 reads CASRKGASGRWQETQYF. CDR3 nucleotide sequence: TGTGCCAGCAGAAAAGGGGCTAGCGGGAGGTGGCAAGAGACCCAGTACTTC.

This clonotype was seen repeatedly, ten times or more. The genes are TRBV30 and TRBJ1-2; D gene unclear. Germline V gives CDR1 GTSNPN, CDR2 SVGIG (reference sequence). V lost 2 bases and J lost 7, with 8 bases in between. The CDR3 consists of 11 residues. The CDR3 region is CAWSLRVGYTF. Here the CDR3 DNA reads TGTGCCTGGAGTTTGAGGGTTGGCTACACCTTC.

The table lists this clonotype with many counts. The V and J genes are TRBV2 and TRBJ2-1, with TRBD2 as a possible D gene (5 bases). The CDR3 sequence is 16 residues long. Trimming stripped 6 bases from V and 8 bases from J, with 23 bases between. Germline lookup yields CDR1 SNHLY and CDR2 FYNNEI. The CDR3 is CASRALMAGASDEQFF. The DNA for the CDR3 is TGTGCCAGCAGAGCCCTAATGGCGGGTGCGAGCGATGAGCAGTTCTTC.

This clonotype appeared many times. The rearrangement uses TRBV6-1 and TRBJ1-1, with 9 bases fitting TRBD1. The germline CDR1 and CDR2 sequences are MNHNS and SASEGT. The CDR3 has 19 amino acids. Unmatched junction bases numbered 19, after V lost 5 bases and J lost 3 bases. CDR3 DNA sequence: TGTGCCAGCAGTACCAAGGAGGGACAGGGCCTCCTCGGTGACACTGAAGCTTTCTTT. Translation: CASSTKEGQGLLGDTEAFF.

This clonotype was observed many times. This chain links TRBV2 with TRBJ2-4, with D hard to call. The ends were cut back, 3 bases at V and 8 bases at J, with 14 bases in the middle. The germline CDR1 and CDR2 sequences are SNHLY and FYNNEI. There are 14 residues in the CDR3. This CDR3 reads CASSDLPSRDIQYF. DNA for the CDR3: TGTGCCAGCAGTGATTTGCCGAGCCGGGACATTCAGTACTTC.

This clonotype came up once. A much larger clone sits a single nucleotide away, making a read error possible. The chain is built from TRBV27 and TRBJ2-1; D might be TRBD2 (6 bases). This CDR3 spans 15 amino acids. Germline CDR1 reads MNHEY; CDR2 reads SMNVEV (reference sequence). Trimming left V 9 bases short and J 2 bases short, with 17 bases between. The CDR3 coding sequence is TGTGCCAGTACCGGACCAGCGGGCACCTACAATGAGCAGTTCTTC. It codes for CASTGPAGTYNEQFF.

This clonotype was counted at least ten times. The chain combines TRBV28 with TRBJ2-7; tentative D call: TRBD1 (5 bases). The CDR3 totals 13 residues. Germline CDR1 and CDR2: MDHEN and SYDVKM. V lost 4 bases and J 8 bases, leaving 15 bases between the germline ends. In nucleotides, the CDR3 is TGTGCCAGCAGTTCAGGGCGCAGGGTACAGCAGTACTTC. Amino acid sequence: CASSSGRRVQQYF.

V gene TRBV4-1 combines with J gene TRBJ2-4, with 8 bases that match TRBD1. Looked up from germline, CDR1 is MGHRA and CDR2 is YSYEKL. The CDR3 has 15 residues. Germline trimming cut 4 bases from V and 4 bases from J; bases unmatched to any gene: 6. CDR3 sequence (DNA): TGCGCCAGCAGCCTATTTCGGACAGGGAAAAACATTCAGTACTTC. Translated: CASSLFRTGKNIQYF.

This clonotype was seen at least ten times. This sequence joins TRBV12-3 or TRBV12-4 and TRBJ2-5, with a tentative D call TRBD1 (5 bases). Trimming took off 1 base at V and 7 bases at J, with 10 bases between the two ends. This CDR3 is built from 13 residues. The DNA of the CDR3 is TGTGCCAGCAGTTTAGGGGCTAGGGGGACCCAGTACTTC. This encodes CASSLGARGTQYF.

The table lists this clonotype with a few counts. The chain joins TRBV6-1 to TRBJ2-3; the match to TRBD1 covers 8 bases. The trim removed 6 bases at V and 1 base at J, leaving 9 bases unmatched. The CDR3 sequence is 16 residues long. Germline lookup yields CDR1 MNHNS and CDR2 SASEGT. As DNA, the CDR3 is TGTGCCAGCAGACGCAAGACAGGGGTGGGCACAGATACGCAGTATTTT. Encoded protein: CASRRKTGVGTDTQYF.

This clonotype was seen only a few times. The gene calls are TRBV6-1 and TRBJ1-6; no clear D gene. This CDR3 contains 12 residues. CDR1 is MNHNS, CDR2 SASEGT, per germline. Deletions cut 7 bases from V and 3 bases from J, with 4 bases between. The CDR3 is CASMDYNSPLHF. CDR3 nucleotide sequence: TGTGCCAGCATGGACTATAATTCACCCCTCCACTTT.

This clonotype was seen only a few times. The chain links TRBV10-3 to TRBJ2-5; 7 bases are shared with TRBD2. The CDR3 contains 16 residues. The V gene's germline CDR1 is ENHRY and CDR2 SYGVKD. The junction had 8 bases not matched to a gene; V was cut back by 2 bases and J by 2 bases. This CDR3 reads CAISERLAARQETQYF. CDR3 nucleotides: TGTGCCATCAGTGAGCGGCTAGCGGCGAGACAAGAGACCCAGTACTTC.